The 5 T cell receptor beta chains presented below share a single source sample, sequenced in a study of Graves' ophthalmopathy and Graves' hyperthyroidism (dated by TCRdb to the late 2010s). Sequenced on an Illumina HiSeq 2000. For repertoire sequencing, the TCR beta CDR3 regions were amplified from RNA transcripts. A first-round RT-PCR used HTBI primers with the Qiagen OneStep RT-PCR kit, followed by a second-round multiplex PCR, size selection and purification. The public reads were run again by TCRdb, first through fastp at Q25 and then through MiXCR, and only productive beta chains were kept. Every entry covers one CDR3 protein and lists the most common genes and DNA from its rows. The sample profile shows 300,000 to 400,000 distinct CDR3 sequences; 17% of them were found once. The ten largest clones capture 9% to 15% of the sample. Sequenced: peripheral blood. The receptors stem from an adult man with Graves' ophthalmopathy.

The table lists this clonotype with many counts. The chain uses TRBV29-1 and TRBJ2-6; the D is unclear. The CDR3 runs to 15 residues. The V end was cut by 6 bases, the J end by 1 base, with 13 bases between. The germline gives CDR1 SQVTM, CDR2 ANQGSEA. CDR3 sequence (DNA): TGCAGCGTCGTTGAAAGGGTTTCTGGGGCCAACGTCCTGACTTTC. Translating it yields CSVVERVSGANVLTF.

This clonotype was found many times. The chain joins TRBV12-3 or TRBV12-4 to TRBJ2-7, with TRBD2 matching over 10 bases. V was pared by 2 bases and J by 6 bases, with 16 bases of the junction left unmatched. This CDR3 is built from 18 residues. The CDR3 loop is CASSLLLSPERGGLEQYF. In DNA, the CDR3 is TGTGCCAGCAGTTTACTCCTCTCGCCCGAGCGGGGGGGCCTCGAGCAGTACTTC.

Notes on this clonotype: It may be a read error: a sequence one base away is much more abundant. A read error is likely, as this CDR3 ends without the conserved phenylalanine or tryptophan. This chain uses TRBV6-1 with TRBJ2-7; no firm D call. The germline gives CDR1 MNHNS, CDR2 SASEGT. The CDR3 consists of 14 residues. Trimming took 4 bases from V and 2 from J, leaving 12 bases between them. The CDR3 DNA is TGTGCCAGCAGTGGAGAAGGACCAACCTACGAGCAGTACATC. Protein product: CASSGEGPTYEQYI.

The sample holds many counts of this clonotype. V and J are TRBV6-1 and TRBJ1-5; no firm D call. This CDR3 spans 13 amino acids. Per germline, CDR1 MNHNS and CDR2 SASEGT. The ends were cut back, 3 bases at V and 6 bases at J, with 9 bases in the middle. CDR3 sequence reads: CASSDHRRQPQHF. The CDR3 region has the DNA TGTGCCAGCAGTGACCATCGGCGTCAGCCCCAGCATTTT.

Notes on this clonotype: One junction end disagrees with the germline gene, perhaps due to a read error. The J gene is TRBJ2-5, the V gene TRBV30; the D call may be TRBD1 or TRBD2 (7 bases each). The CDR3 sequence is 15 residues long. Germline V gene lookup returns CDR1 GTSNPN and CDR2 SVGIG (reference sequence). DNA for the CDR3: TGTGCCTGGAGTAGACGTTCAGGGGGGGGAGAGACGCAGTACTTC. This encodes CAWSRRSGGGETQYF.